The 2 T cell receptor beta chains reported below all come from one sample, sequenced in a study of blood T cell repertoires in COVID-19. Some clones are missing from TCRdb's copy, which holds only in-frame ones; the method was immunoSEQ multiplex PCR. Of over 250,000 clones in the sample, 80% to 90% are singletons; the top ten hold 10% to 13%. The specimen sequenced was peripheral blood. These receptors originate from a woman between 65 and 79 years old with COVID-19, enrolled during active disease.

The chain recombines TRBV24-1 with TRBJ2-7; D is ambiguous. The CDR3 spans 15 residues. V lost 4 bases, J lost 1 base, and 13 bases lay in between. Germline values: CDR1 KGHDR, CDR2 SFDVKD. CDR3: CATSDPATDSYEQYF. CDR3 nucleotide sequence: TGTGCCACCAGTGACCCCGCTACAGATTCCTACGAGCAGTACTTC.

The chain employs TRBV28 and TRBJ1-5; the D is unclear. The V end was cut by 8 bases, the J end by 4 bases, with 9 bases between. The germline V gene has CDR1 MDHEN and CDR2 SYDVKM. CDR3 size: 12 residues. CDR3 DNA sequence: TGTGCCAGCCGAACAAGTAATCAGCCCCAGCATTTT. Its protein is CASRTSNQPQHF.